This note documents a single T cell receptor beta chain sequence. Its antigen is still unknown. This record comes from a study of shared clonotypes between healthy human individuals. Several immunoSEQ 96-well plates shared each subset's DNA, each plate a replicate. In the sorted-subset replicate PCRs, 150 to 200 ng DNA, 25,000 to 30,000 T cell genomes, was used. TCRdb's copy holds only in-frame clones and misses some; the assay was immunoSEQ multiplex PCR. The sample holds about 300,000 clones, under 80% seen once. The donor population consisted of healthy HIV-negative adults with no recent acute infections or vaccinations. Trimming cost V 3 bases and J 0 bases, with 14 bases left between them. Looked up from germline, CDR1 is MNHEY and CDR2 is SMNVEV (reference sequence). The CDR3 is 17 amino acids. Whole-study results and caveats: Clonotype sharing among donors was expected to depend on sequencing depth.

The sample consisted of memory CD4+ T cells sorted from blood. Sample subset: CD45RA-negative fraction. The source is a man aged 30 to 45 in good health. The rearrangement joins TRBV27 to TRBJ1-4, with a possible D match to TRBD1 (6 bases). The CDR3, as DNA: TGTGCCAGCAGTTTTTCCCGGGGGCCTGCAACTAATGAAAAACTGTTTTTT. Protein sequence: CASSFSRGPATNEKLFF.